These T cell receptor beta chains were read from a single sample in a study of graft-versus-host responses after intestinal transplantation. These receptors have no known antigen. Clones were read by immunoSEQ multiplex PCR, and TCRdb kept only the in-frame ones, dropping some. The repertoire holds some 90,000 clones, with roughly 92% as singletons. Material: unstimulated CD8+ T cells sorted from spleen or lymph node cells, obtained before transplant. The receptor source for this set is a human donor who was the organ donor for an intestinal transplant. Each CDR3 is given with its conserved first and last residue. The D gene is left open where the match is weak. Rows give clone size only sometimes, using once, few, many, or a class for an expanded clone.

clone_size d_call j_call v_call cdr3_nt cdr3_aa
few TRBD1 TRBJ2-7 TRBV19 TGTGCCAGTAGCTTCGGGACAGCCTACGAGCAGTACTTC CASSFGTAYEQYF
NA NA TRBJ2-5 TRBV5-1 TGCGCCAGCAGCTTGAATCTAGCGCTGCAAGAGACCCAGTACTTC CASSLNLALQETQYF
NA NA TRBJ2-7 TRBV13 TGTGCCAGCAGCCCACGGGGGATCTCCTACGAGCAGTACTTC CASSPRGISYEQYF
NA TRBD1 TRBJ1-6 TRBV4-3 TGCGCCAGCAGCCAAGGTCCCGGGACAGGGATTAGGCCCCTCCACTTT CASSQGPGTGIRPLHF
NA NA TRBJ2-7 TRBV9 TGTGCCAGCAGCCCAGAGAATACCGACGGGAACGAGCAGTACTTC CASSPENTDGNEQYF
NA NA TRBJ2-1 TRBV6-5 TGTGCCAGCAGACCCTTAGCAGAGATGAACAATGAGCAGTTCTTC CASRPLAEMNNEQFF
NA NA TRBJ2-7 TRBV7-9 TGTGCCAGCAGCTTAGGACGGGGCTACGAGCAGTACTTC CASSLGRGYEQYF
NA NA TRBJ1-2 TRBV6-4 TGTGCCAGCATCATCGCGGGGAGCTACACCTTC CASIIAGSYTF
NA NA TRBJ2-7 TRBV28 TGTGCCAGCAGTTTAGCCGACAGTTACGAGCAGTACTTC CASSLADSYEQYF
NA NA TRBJ2-7 TRBV19 TGTGCCAGTAGGTCAAACTACGAGCAGTACTTC CASRSNYEQYF
once TRBD2 TRBJ2-3 TRBV2 TGTGCCAGCAGTGAAGTGTATAGCGGGGGGGCAGATACGCAGTATTTT CASSEVYSGGADTQYF
NA NA TRBJ1-5 TRBV4-1 TGCGCCAGCAGCTCCCAGGATCGCGATCAGCCCCAGCATTTT CASSSQDRDQPQHF
NA TRBD2 TRBJ2-5 TRBV5-1 TGCGCCAGCGCCGACACTAGCGGGGCCGGGGAGACCCAGTACTTC CASADTSGAGETQYF
NA TRBD1 TRBJ2-7 TRBV9 TGTGCCAGCAGCGCGTCTCCCTGGGGACAGAGTTACGAGCAGTACTTC CASSASPWGQSYEQYF
NA NA TRBJ2-7 TRBV2 TGTGCCAGCAGGGACAGCTCCTACGAGCAGTACTTC CASRDSSYEQYF
NA TRBD1 TRBJ1-1 TRBV10-3 TGTGCCATCAGTGAGGGACAGGGGGCGAACACTGAAGCTTTCTTT CAISEGQGANTEAFF
NA NA TRBJ2-1 TRBV12-5 TGTGCTAGTGGTTGGGACGGACAGTACAATGAGCAGTTCTTC CASGWDGQYNEQFF
NA NA TRBJ1-2 TRBV6-1 TGTGCCAGCAGTGACACTAACTATGGCTACACCTTC CASSDTNYGYTF
NA NA TRBJ2-3 TRBV27 TGTGCCAGCAGAACTAGCCCAGATACGCAGTATTTT CASRTSPDTQYF
NA TRBD2 TRBJ2-1 TRBV4-3 TGCGCCAGCAGCCAAGGCGCGGCGGGGGGGTACAATGAGCAGTTCTTC CASSQGAAGGYNEQFF
NA NA TRBJ1-1 TRBV9 TGTGCCAGCCGTGGGTCGGGTTTGGCTGAAGCTTTCTTT CASRGSGLAEAFF
NA NA TRBJ1-1 TRBV7-9 TGTGCCAGCAGCTTAGTAAGTAGGGGCACTGAAGCTTTCTTT CASSLVSRGTEAFF
NA TRBD2 TRBJ2-1 TRBV19 TGTGCCAGTAGTATAGGCCTAGCGGGGACTGAGCAGTTCTTC CASSIGLAGTEQFF